One sample yielded the 16 T cell receptor beta chains listed below, sequenced in a study of cytomegalovirus exposure and HLA in healthy donors. In the PCR, 60 Vbeta and 13 Jbeta primers were used. Clones were read by immunoSEQ multiplex PCR, and TCRdb kept only the in-frame ones, dropping some. Of about 170,000 clones listed, roughly 80% are singletons. The material sequenced was PBMCs. Receptors were obtained from a male donor in good health and CMV-seronegative.

The chain uses TRBV19 and TRBJ1-2; 8 positions agree with TRBD1. The CDR3 sequence is 14 residues long. The ends lost 7 bases at V and 6 bases at J; junction bases unmatched: 10. Germline V gives CDR1 LNHDA, CDR2 SQIVND (reference sequence). For the CDR3, the DNA is TGTGCCAGTATTGCGACAGGGGTAGAGCATGGCTACACCTTC. Translating it yields CASIATGVEHGYTF.

This clone was seen a handful of times. The chain is built from TRBV19 and TRBJ2-7, with TRBD1 matching 7 bases. The germline gives CDR1 LNHDA, CDR2 SQIVND (reference sequence). After removal of 4 bases from V and 0 bases from J, the junction contained 3 bases not matched to a gene. The CDR3 is made up of 14 amino acids. CDR3 amino acids: CASSSRDSSYEQYF. The CDR3 region has the DNA TGTGCCAGTAGTAGCCGGGACAGCTCCTACGAGCAGTACTTC. The whole variable domain, remainder taken from reference TRBV19 and TRBJ2-7, is DGGITQSPKYLFRKEGQNVTLSCEQNLNHDAMYWYRQDPGQGLRLIYYSQIVNDFQKGDIAEGYSVSREKKESFPLTVTSAQKNPTAFYLCASSSRDSSYEQYFGPGTRLTVT.

This clone was counted only a few times. This chain connects TRBV7-8 to TRBJ2-7; D ambiguous. Germline V gene lookup returns CDR1 SGHVS and CDR2 FQNEAQ. Trimming pared 0 bases from V and 1 base from J, leaving 7 bases between. The CDR3 runs to 14 residues. The CDR3 reads CASSLASYSYEQYF. The CDR3 DNA follows: TGTGCCAGCAGCTTAGCGAGTTATTCCTACGAGCAGTACTTC.

In DNA form, the CDR3 reads TGCGCCAGCAGCAATGAACAGGGGGCAACCGGGGAGCTGTTTTTT. It codes for CASSNEQGATGELFF. The chain carries TRBV10-1 and TRBJ2-2, with 9 bases aligning to TRBD1. The junction had 7 bases not matched to a gene; V was cut back by 6 bases and J by 5 bases. CDR1 and CDR2 (germline): WNHNN, SYGVQD (reference sequence). There are 15 residues in the CDR3.

This clone was seen only once. The chain uses TRBV18 and TRBJ1-1; 7 bases fit TRBD1. Germline CDR1 is KGHSH and CDR2 is LQKENI. This CDR3 region has 15 residues. V gave up 1 base and J gave up 4 bases; unmatched junction bases: 6. This CDR3 is CASSPLTGRVTEAFF. The CDR3 DNA is TGTGCCAGCTCACCACTGACAGGGAGAGTCACTGAAGCTTTCTTT.

The rearrangement joins TRBV12-5 to TRBJ1-1; possible D gene TRBD1, 5 bases. Deletions cut 1 base from V and 8 bases from J, with 8 bases between. Germline V gene lookup returns CDR1 LGHNT and CDR2 FRNRAP. CDR3 length: 12 residues. The CDR3 DNA is TGTGCTAGTGGTTTGGGGCAGGGCGAAGCTTTCTTT. Amino acids: CASGLGQGEAFF.

This rearrangement joins TRBV19 to TRBJ1-1; D remains ambiguous. There are 14 residues in the CDR3. In germline, CDR1 is LNHDA, CDR2 SQIVND (reference sequence). V lost 5 bases and J lost 7, with 17 bases in between. This CDR3 reads CASSPHIRSGEAFF. In DNA, the CDR3 is TGTGCCAGTAGTCCTCACATACGGAGCGGTGAAGCTTTCTTT.

The count of this clone is one. V usage is TRBV5-1 and J usage is TRBJ1-2, with 9 bases lining up with TRBD1. CDR1 is SGHRS and CDR2 is YFSETQ in the germline V gene. V was pared by 4 bases and J by 5 bases, with 9 bases of the junction left unmatched. This CDR3 has 15 amino acids. CDR3 sequence reads: CASSPTGGGGYGYTF. CDR3 nucleotide sequence: TGCGCCAGCAGCCCCACAGGGGGCGGGGGATATGGCTACACCTTC.

The V gene is TRBV18, the J gene TRBJ1-4, with unresolved D. The V gene lost 6 bases and the J gene lost 1 base, with 18 bases spanning the gap. The V gene's germline CDR1 is KGHSH and CDR2 LQKENI. The CDR3 extends over 17 amino acids. CDR3: CASSPGRMQGTNEKLFF. CDR3 in DNA: TGTGCCAGCTCCCCTGGGAGGATGCAAGGAACTAATGAAAAACTGTTTTTT.

The CDR3 spells CASSLGGSQETQYF. In DNA form, the CDR3 reads TGTGCCAGCAGCTTAGGGGGCAGTCAAGAGACCCAGTACTTC. The gene calls are TRBV7-2 and TRBJ2-5; tentatively, D is TRBD1 (5 bases). CDR1 is SGHTA and CDR2 is FQGNSA in the germline V gene. This CDR3 has 14 residues. V was cut by 1 base and J by 2 bases, with 8 bases left in between.

The chain couples TRBV25-1 to TRBJ2-3; 7 bases are shared with TRBD1. With V trimmed by 6 bases and J by 8 bases, 17 bases remained unmatched. Germline V gives CDR1 MGHDK, CDR2 SYGVNS. The CDR3 loop spans 16 amino acids. The CDR3 region has the DNA TGTGCCAGCAGGGGGGACAGTCCCCCTCGGTCTAGTACGCAGTATTTT. This gives the protein CASRGDSPPRSSTQYF.

V gene TRBV4-3 combines with J gene TRBJ1-6, with TRBD1 as a possible D gene (5 bases). The CDR3 is 16 residues long. The germline V gene has CDR1 LGHNA and CDR2 YSLEER. Trimming stripped 5 bases from V and 3 bases from J, with 14 bases between. The CDR3 coding sequence is TGCGCCAGCAGCTCCGGGACGGGGGTCTATAATTCACCCCTCCACTTT. Its protein product is CASSSGTGVYNSPLHF.

This chain joins TRBV5-1 and TRBJ1-1, with D hard to call. The length of the CDR3 is 14 residues. Trimming left V 7 bases short and J 1 base short, with 14 bases between. Germline loops: CDR1 SGHRS, CDR2 YFSETQ. The CDR3 spells CASAYDSSNTEAFF. CDR3 sequence (DNA): TGCGCCAGCGCCTATGATTCCTCGAACACTGAAGCTTTCTTT.

The chain is built from TRBV6-1 and TRBJ1-5; no definite D call. Germline lookup yields CDR1 MNHNS and CDR2 SASEGT. CDR3 length: 13 amino acids. Trimming took off 5 bases at V and 4 bases at J, with 9 bases between the two ends. The CDR3 region is CASSSLPNQPQHF. The CDR3 nucleotides read TGTGCCAGCAGTTCCCTCCCGAATCAGCCCCAGCATTTT.

The V and J genes are TRBV6-1 and TRBJ2-7, with TRBD2 as a possible D gene (6 bases). Trimming removed 5 bases at V and 0 bases at J, with 11 bases between. The CDR3 sequence is 14 residues long. The germline gives CDR1 MNHNS, CDR2 SASEGT. CDR3 DNA sequence: TGTGCCAGCAGTATCGGAGGGGCCTCCTACGAGCAGTACTTC. This codes for CASSIGGASYEQYF.

The CDR3 region is CASSVGVWGTGEANTQYF. DNA for the CDR3: TGTGCCAGCAGCGTAGGAGTTTGGGGGACAGGGGAAGCTAATACGCAGTATTTT. This chain joins TRBV9 and TRBJ2-3; 10 bases align to TRBD1. The CDR3 covers 18 residues. V shed 0 bases, J shed 7 bases, and the junction held 14 bases outside the gene matches. From germline, CDR1 is SGDLS and CDR2 YYNGEE.